These 10 T cell receptor beta chains were sequenced from one sample in a study of blood T cell repertoires in COVID-19. Libraries were prepared by immunoSEQ multiplex PCR; TCRdb keeps only in-frame clonotypes and omits some of them. Here the sample spans around 220,000 clones, around nine tenths being singletons. Sequenced: peripheral blood. Receptor source: a man aged 18 to 35 with active or convalescent COVID-19.

The V and J genes are TRBV6-5 and TRBJ1-2; 10 positions agree with TRBD1. This CDR3 is built from 16 residues. Per germline, CDR1 MNHEY and CDR2 SVGAGI. V was clipped by 2 bases and J by 4 bases; unmatched bases: 7. CDR3 bases: TGTGCCAGCAGTTACGGGGACAGGGGATCGGGCTATGGCTACACCTTC. It codes for CASSYGDRGSGYGYTF.

V is TRBV30 and J is TRBJ1-1; 8 nucleotides agree with TRBD1. CDR1 GTSNPN and CDR2 SVGIG come from the germline V gene (reference sequence). V was clipped by 3 bases and J by 4 bases; unmatched bases: 4. The CDR3 consists of 13 residues. The CDR3 sequence: CAWRGTGGTEAFF. CDR3 nucleotides: TGTGCCTGGAGGGGGACAGGAGGCACTGAAGCTTTCTTT.

The V and J genes are TRBV10-3 and TRBJ2-3; 8 bases are shared with TRBD2. This CDR3 has 16 residues. The ends lost 0 bases at V and 2 bases at J; junction bases unmatched: 4. Germline-derived CDR1 and CDR2 are ENHRY and SYGVKD. CDR3 residues: CAISESSGLVTDTQYF. Written as DNA, the CDR3 is TGTGCCATCAGTGAGTCGTCGGGACTAGTCACAGATACGCAGTATTTT.

The rearrangement joins TRBV28 to TRBJ2-7; 9 nucleotides match TRBD1. Germline V gene data show CDR1 as MDHEN and CDR2 as SYDVKM. After removal of 6 bases from V and 6 bases from J, the junction contained 6 bases not matched to a gene. CDR3 length: 13 residues. Written as DNA, the CDR3 is TGTGCCAGCAGGGACAGGGGATTTGCCGAGCAGTACTTC. It is translated as CASRDRGFAEQYF. Variable domain in full (rest from reference TRBV28 and TRBJ2-7): DVKVTQSSRYLVKRTGEKVFLECVQDMDHENMFWYRQDPGLGLRLIYFSYDVKMKEKGDIPEGYSVSREKKERFSLILESASTNQTSMYLCASRDRGFAEQYFGPGTRLTVT.

This chain links TRBV6-5 with TRBJ1-2; 9 positions match TRBD1. This CDR3 has 14 amino acids. The germline V gene has CDR1 MNHEY and CDR2 SVGAGI. V dropped 4 bases and J dropped 8; count of bases not matched to a gene: 8. CDR3 in amino acids: CASSSDRGRRGYTF. In nucleotides, the CDR3 is TGTGCCAGCAGTTCAGACAGGGGGAGGAGGGGCTACACCTTC.

The chain joins TRBV28 to TRBJ1-2, with a weak D call TRBD1 (5 bases). The CDR3 covers 15 residues. V dropped 5 bases and J dropped 0 bases, with 13 bases sitting between them. Germline-derived CDR1 and CDR2 are MDHEN and SYDVKM. The CDR3 here is CASSIRQKTNYGYTF. The CDR3 nucleotides are TGTGCCAGCAGTATTCGACAGAAAACTAACTATGGCTACACCTTC.

The genes are TRBV28 and TRBJ2-1, with 14 bases lining up with TRBD2. Germline CDR1 reads MDHEN; CDR2 reads SYDVKM. The CDR3 is made up of 17 amino acids. Germline trimming cut 4 bases from V and 3 bases from J; bases unmatched to any gene: 5. The CDR3 DNA reads as TGTGCCAGCAGTTCCCGGACTAGCGGGAGGCACTACAATGAGCAGTTCTTC. Its protein is CASSSRTSGRHYNEQFF.

The chain uses TRBV5-1 and TRBJ1-6; D is unclear. The CDR3 loop spans 14 amino acids. CDR1 and CDR2 from the germline V gene are SGHRS and YFSETQ. The germline V and J ends were trimmed by 0 bases and 10 bases, with 11 bases remaining between them. The CDR3 DNA follows: TGCGCCAGCAGCTTGGAACTAGAAAACTCACCCCTCCACTTT. This sequence encodes CASSLELENSPLHF.

The chain recombines TRBV30 with TRBJ1-2, with 7 nucleotides matching TRBD1. The CDR3 sequence is 14 residues long. In germline, CDR1 is GTSNPN, CDR2 SVGIG (reference sequence). The V gene end was trimmed by 3 bases and the J gene end by 4 bases; junction bases not matched to a gene: 8. The CDR3 region is CAWRGEQGSYGYTF. CDR3 nucleotide sequence: TGTGCCTGGAGGGGGGAACAGGGGAGCTATGGCTACACCTTC.

The rearrangement uses TRBV5-4 and TRBJ2-6; D is perhaps TRBD1 (5 bases). This CDR3 contains 16 residues. The germline CDR1 and CDR2 sequences are SGHNT and YYREEE (reference sequence). Trimming left V 0 bases short and J 0 bases short, with 7 bases between. The CDR3 loop is CASSLGQTSGANVLTF. In DNA, the CDR3 is TGTGCCAGCAGCTTGGGACAGACCTCTGGGGCCAACGTCCTGACTTTC.